This passage covers 14 T cell receptor beta chains from one sample sequenced in a study of response to subunit inactivated influenza vaccine. TCRdb ran MiXCR on the RT-PCR reads and lists one entry per CDR3 protein. The sample gives about 500,000 distinct CDR3 sequences, 16% of which show up once; 2.5% to 3.5% is in the top ten. The source material was CD4+ T cells sorted from PBMCs, sampled less than 25 months after vaccination. The receptors shown here come from a man aged 45 to 75 who received an inactivated influenza vaccine.

The V gene is TRBV12-3 or TRBV12-4, the J gene TRBJ2-1; the D is unclear. The V gene lost 7 bases and the J gene lost 4 bases, with 5 bases spanning the gap. The CDR3 contains 11 residues. The CDR3 coding sequence is TGTGCCAGCAATCAATACAATGAGCAGTTCTTC. It codes for CASNQYNEQFF.

This chain links TRBV29-1 with TRBJ2-7; TRBD1 might be the D (7 bases). Trimming left V 6 bases short and J 0 bases short, with 18 bases between. This CDR3 has 15 amino acids. Germline-derived CDR1 and CDR2 are SQVTM and ANQGSEA. CDR3 in amino acids: CSVAGMTGSSYEQYF. The CDR3, as DNA: TGCAGCGTGGCGGGAATGACAGGGAGCTCCTACGAGCAGTACTTC.

The chain has TRBV4-3 and TRBJ1-4; a possible D gene is TRBD1 (5 bases). Trimming stripped 4 bases from V and 8 bases from J, with 17 bases between. The V gene's germline CDR1 is LGHNA and CDR2 YSLEER. The CDR3 is made up of 15 amino acids. The CDR3 nucleotides read TGCGCCAGCAGCCCGGCAGGAAGGGGTGGGGAAAAACTGTTTTTT. Translated, it gives CASSPAGRGGEKLFF.

This clonotype appeared many times. The genes are TRBV28 and TRBJ1-2; weak D call: TRBD1 (6 bases). Germline CDR1 and CDR2: MDHEN and SYDVKM. The length of the CDR3 is 15 residues. The V gene lost 7 bases and the J gene lost 4 bases, with 19 bases spanning the gap. For the CDR3, the DNA is TGTGCCAGCACAACAATGGCAGGGGCAGGCTATGGCTACACCTTC. It translates to CASTTMAGAGYGYTF.

Written as DNA, the CDR3 is TGCGCCAGCAGCCTTAGGTTAGGGGACAGTTATGGCACAGATACGCAGTATTTT. Translation: CASSLRLGDSYGTDTQYF. The chain links TRBV4-3 to TRBJ2-3, with 7 bases lining up with TRBD1. Trimming cost V 4 bases and J 1 base; bases outside gene matches: 14. The CDR3 loop spans 18 amino acids. Germline V gene data show CDR1 as LGHNA and CDR2 as YSLEER.

This clonotype was counted a few times. The V and J genes are TRBV6-6 and TRBJ2-3; D gene ambiguous. Germline V gene lookup returns CDR1 MNHNY and CDR2 SVGAGI (reference sequence). V was clipped by 10 bases and J by 4 bases, with 18 bases between them. The CDR3 extends over 14 amino acids. CDR3 in amino acids: CAMAKLAGADTQYF. CDR3 nucleotide sequence: TGTGCCATGGCAAAATTAGCCGGAGCAGATACGCAGTATTTT.

The chain is built from TRBV3-1 and TRBJ2-5; 11 positions match TRBD2. The germline V gene encodes CDR1 LGHDT and CDR2 YNNKEL (reference sequence). The J segment lost 4 bases and the V segment lost 1 base, leaving 2 bases of the junction unmatched. This CDR3 region has 15 residues. DNA of the CDR3: TGTGCCAGCAGCCAAGGACTAGCGGGAAGAGAGACCCAGTACTTC. As protein: CASSQGLAGRETQYF.

This clonotype was detected only a few times. J is TRBJ1-2 and V is TRBV12-3 or TRBV12-4; possibly TRBD1 for D (6 bases). The germline V and J ends were trimmed by 8 bases and 4 bases, with 23 bases remaining between them. The CDR3 loop spans 16 amino acids. The CDR3 DNA reads as TGTGCCAGCTTAGACAGGACCAAAGCCGGAGGCTATGGCTACACCTTC. Its protein product is CASLDRTKAGGYGYTF.

This chain links TRBV5-1 with TRBJ2-5, with TRBD1 matching 9 bases. Germline-derived CDR1 and CDR2 are SGHRS and YFSETQ. This CDR3 spans 14 amino acids. Losses at the gene ends were 4 bases for V and 3 bases for J; bases not matched to a gene: 4. Written as DNA, the CDR3 is TGCGCCAGCAGCCGGGGACAGGGTGAAGAGACCCAGTACTTC. It translates to CASSRGQGEETQYF.

This clonotype was seen only a few times. The gene calls are TRBV4-2 and TRBJ2-2, with 7 positions matching TRBD1. This CDR3 comprises 17 residues. CDR1 and CDR2 (germline): LGHNA, YNFKEQ. Germline trimming cut 1 base from V and 4 bases from J; bases unmatched to any gene: 9. CDR3 nucleotide sequence: TGTGCCAGCAGCCAAGTATATGGCGACAGGGCCACCGGGGAGCTGTTTTTT. It codes for CASSQVYGDRATGELFF.

This chain connects TRBV3-1 to TRBJ1-6; D may be TRBD1 (5 bases). Germline CDR1 and CDR2: LGHDT and YNNKEL (reference sequence). V shed 5 bases and J shed 6 bases, with 11 bases lying between them. The CDR3 totals 14 residues. The CDR3 DNA reads TGTGCCAGCAGCGCCGGGACGGTTAATTCACCCCTCCACTTT. Its protein is CASSAGTVNSPLHF.

This clonotype was detected only a few times. This chain uses TRBV10-3 with TRBJ1-1, with 7 bases identical to TRBD1. Germline assignment: CDR1 ENHRY and CDR2 SYGVKD. There are 14 residues in the CDR3. With 11 bases clipped from V and 1 base from J, the junction kept 10 bases outside the gene matches. The CDR3 nucleotides read TGTGCCCTCCGACAGGGACAATCGAACACTGAAGCTTTCTTT. Encoded protein: CALRQGQSNTEAFF.

This clonotype was counted a few times. The gene calls are TRBV6-2 or TRBV6-3 and TRBJ2-7, with 8 bases aligning to TRBD2. The CDR3 contains 17 residues. J was trimmed by 1 base and V by 6 bases; bases with no gene match: 14. Germline V lookup: CDR1 MNHEY, CDR2 SVGEGT. The DNA for the CDR3 is TGTGCCAGCAGGAGGTTGGGGAGCGGGGGTCTTTCCTACGAGCAGTACTTC. Translation gives CASRRLGSGGLSYEQYF.

This clonotype occurred a few times. This chain joins TRBV28 and TRBJ2-2; D perhaps matches TRBD1 (6 bases). Germline assignment: CDR1 MDHEN and CDR2 SYDVKM. This CDR3 is 14 amino acids long. The V gene lost 6 bases and the J gene lost 0 bases, with 8 bases spanning the gap. The CDR3 region is CASRGTPNTGELFF. The CDR3 DNA follows: TGTGCCAGCAGGGGGACACCGAACACCGGGGAGCTGTTTTTT.